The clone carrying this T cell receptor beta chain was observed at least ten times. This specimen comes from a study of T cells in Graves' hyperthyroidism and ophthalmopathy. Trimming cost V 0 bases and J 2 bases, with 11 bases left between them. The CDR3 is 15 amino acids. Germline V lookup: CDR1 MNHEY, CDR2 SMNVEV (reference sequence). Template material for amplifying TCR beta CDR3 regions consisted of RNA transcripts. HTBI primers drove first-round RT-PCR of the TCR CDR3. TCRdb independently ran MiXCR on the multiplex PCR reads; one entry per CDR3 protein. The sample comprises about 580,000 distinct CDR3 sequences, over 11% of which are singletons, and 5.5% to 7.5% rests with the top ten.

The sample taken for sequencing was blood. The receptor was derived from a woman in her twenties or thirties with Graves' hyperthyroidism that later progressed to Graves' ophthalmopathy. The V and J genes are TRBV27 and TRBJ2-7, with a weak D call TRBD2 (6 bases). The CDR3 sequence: CASSLSGRGTYEQYF. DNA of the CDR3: TGTGCCAGCAGTTTATCCGGGAGAGGTACCTACGAGCAGTACTTC.